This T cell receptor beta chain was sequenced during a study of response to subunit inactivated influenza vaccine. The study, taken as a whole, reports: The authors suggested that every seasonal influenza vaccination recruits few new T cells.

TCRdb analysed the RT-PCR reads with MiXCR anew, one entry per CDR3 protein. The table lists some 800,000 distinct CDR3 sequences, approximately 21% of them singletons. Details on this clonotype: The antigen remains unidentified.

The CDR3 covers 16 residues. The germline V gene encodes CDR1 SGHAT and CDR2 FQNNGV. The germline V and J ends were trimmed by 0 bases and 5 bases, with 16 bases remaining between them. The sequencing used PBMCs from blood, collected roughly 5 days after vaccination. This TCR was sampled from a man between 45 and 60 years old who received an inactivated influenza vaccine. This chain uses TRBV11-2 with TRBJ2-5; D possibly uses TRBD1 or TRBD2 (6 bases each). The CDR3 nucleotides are TGTGCCAGCAGCTTAGATTCGGGGGCGAGGTGGGAGACCCAGTACTTC. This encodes CASSLDSGARWETQYF.